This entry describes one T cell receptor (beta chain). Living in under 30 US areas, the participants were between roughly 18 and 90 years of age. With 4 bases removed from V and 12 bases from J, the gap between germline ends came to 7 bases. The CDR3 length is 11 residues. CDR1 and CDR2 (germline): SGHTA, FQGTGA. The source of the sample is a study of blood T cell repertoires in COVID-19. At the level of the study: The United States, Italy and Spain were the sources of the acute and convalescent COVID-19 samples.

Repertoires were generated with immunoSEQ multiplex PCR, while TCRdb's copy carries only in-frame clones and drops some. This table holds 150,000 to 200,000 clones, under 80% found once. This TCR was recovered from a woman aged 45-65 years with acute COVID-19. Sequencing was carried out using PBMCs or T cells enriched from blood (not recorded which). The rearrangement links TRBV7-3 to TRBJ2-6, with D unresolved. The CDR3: CASSSSSVLTF. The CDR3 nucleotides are TGTGCCAGCAGCTCAAGTAGCGTCCTGACTTTC.